The rows below give T cell receptor beta chains drawn from one sample of a study of blood T cell repertoires in COVID-19. Profiled with immunoSEQ multiplex PCR; TCRdb holds only in-frame clones, not every one. The top ten clones hold 6% to 8.5% of a sample with some 210,000 clones, almost 85% of them seen once. The sample taken for sequencing was peripheral blood. These receptors came from a woman aged 45-60 years with active or convalescent COVID-19. Both conserved end residues are part of each CDR3. D genes are given only for firm matches. Clone size is given for some rows only: seen once, a few or many times, or a class if the clone is expanded.

TRBD1 TRBJ2-7 TRBV11-2 few CASSPSTGGISYEQYF TGTGCCAGCAGCCCGAGCACAGGGGGCATCTCCTACGAGCAGTACTTC
- TRBJ1-5 TRBV27 - CASREKQGPNQPQHF TGTGCCAGCAGGGAGAAACAGGGTCCCAATCAGCCCCAGCATTTT
TRBD2 TRBJ2-7 TRBV6-2/TRBV6-3 - CASSYPGTSGPRGSQYF TGTGCCAGCAGTTACCCCGGGACTAGCGGCCCCAGGGGTTCGCAGTACTTC
- TRBJ2-1 TRBV6-5 - CASIKGGDGNEQFF TGTGCCAGCATAAAAGGGGGGGACGGCAATGAGCAGTTCTTC
TRBD2 TRBJ2-1 TRBV11-2 - CASSLGIAGGHEQFF TGTGCCAGCAGCTTAGGAATAGCGGGGGGACATGAGCAGTTCTTC
TRBD1 TRBJ1-5 TRBV6-5 - CASTGTDNQPQHF TGTGCCAGCACCGGGACAGATAATCAGCCCCAGCATTTT
TRBD2 TRBJ2-7 TRBV5-1 - CASSLGLASVYEQYF TGCGCCAGCAGCCTGGGACTAGCCTCGGTCTACGAGCAGTACTTC
- TRBJ2-1 TRBV7-9 few CASRLGTTLRDEQFF TGTGCCAGCAGACTAGGGACAACCCTTCGGGATGAGCAGTTCTTC
- TRBJ1-2 TRBV29-1 - CSVEEMGLGYGYTF TGCAGCGTTGAAGAGATGGGGCTAGGCTATGGCTACACCTTC
TRBD2 TRBJ2-1 TRBV6-5 - CAITSGGARDEQFF TGTGCCATTACTAGCGGGGGGGCCAGGGATGAGCAGTTCTTC
- TRBJ2-3 TRBV5-5 - CASSTDWYRGDTQYF TGTGCCAGCAGCACGGACTGGTACCGTGGGGATACGCAGTATTTT
TRBD1 TRBJ2-1 TRBV6-5 - CASSYGTGNPYNEQFF TGTGCCAGCAGTTACGGGACAGGGAATCCCTACAATGAGCAGTTCTTC
- TRBJ1-2 TRBV6-5 - CASSTQGYGYTF TGTGCCAGCAGTACGCAGGGGTACGGCTACACCTTC
- TRBJ2-1 TRBV11-2 - CASSLVGDSYNEQFF TGTGCCAGCAGCTTAGTCGGGGACTCCTACAATGAGCAGTTCTTC
- TRBJ1-1 TRBV2 many CASMLDNTEAFF TGTGCCAGCATGCTAGACAACACTGAAGCTTTCTTT
TRBD1 TRBJ1-2 TRBV19 - CASSDRGYTNYGYTF TGTGCCAGTAGTGACAGGGGTTACACTAACTATGGCTACACCTTC
- TRBJ1-2 TRBV24-1 - CATSRELYGYTF TGTGCCACCAGCCGCGAGCTATATGGCTACACCTTC
- TRBJ2-2 TRBV5-1 - CASSLGTPNTGELFF TGCGCCAGCAGCTTGGGGACTCCGAACACCGGGGAGCTGTTTTTT
- TRBJ1-1 TRBV2 - CASSGVGGGEAFF TGTGCCAGCAGCGGGGTTGGAGGAGGTGAAGCTTTCTTT
- TRBJ2-2 TRBV6-5 - CATRSHPNTGELFF TGTGCCACCCGTAGCCACCCGAACACCGGGGAGCTGTTTTTT
- TRBJ1-1 TRBV20-1 - CSAAGVTEAFF TGCAGTGCTGCAGGGGTCACTGAAGCTTTCTTT
- TRBJ1-4 TRBV28 - CASSLLGRDYEKLFF TGTGCCAGCAGTTTATTGGGCAGGGACTATGAAAAACTGTTTTTT
TRBD1 TRBJ1-4 TRBV6-6 - CASSYSRGLEKLFF TGTGCCAGCAGTTACTCTAGGGGGCTTGAAAAACTGTTTTTT
- TRBJ1-3 TRBV6-5 - CASSYSRQGGNTIYF TGTGCCAGCAGTTACTCGAGGCAGGGTGGAAACACCATATATTTT
TRBD2 TRBJ2-2 TRBV5-1 - CASSWNGGAGELFF TGCGCCAGCAGCTGGAATGGGGGGGCCGGGGAGCTGTTTTTT
TRBD2 TRBJ2-5 TRBV5-6 few CASSLRQTSGQETQYF TGTGCCAGCAGCTTGAGGCAGACTAGCGGGCAAGAGACCCAGTACTTC
TRBD2 TRBJ2-1 TRBV5-1 - CASSPGISGGEQFF TGCGCCAGCAGCCCTGGTATTAGCGGGGGTGAGCAGTTCTTC
- TRBJ2-2 TRBV6-8 - CASSYPPTRNTGELFF TGTGCCAGCAGTTACCCCCCGACACGGAACACCGGGGAGCTGTTTTTT
TRBD2 TRBJ2-1 TRBV6-5 few CASSPIAGGPHEQFF TGTGCCAGCAGTCCGATAGCGGGAGGGCCCCATGAGCAGTTCTTC
TRBD2 TRBJ2-1 TRBV24-1 - CATGLAGRDNEQFF TGTGCCACGGGACTAGCGGGACGGGACAATGAGCAGTTCTTC
TRBD1 TRBJ1-5 TRBV24-1 once CATRGQGAGNQPQHF TGTGCCACCAGAGGACAGGGGGCGGGCAATCAGCCCCAGCATTTT
TRBD1 TRBJ2-7 TRBV11-2 - CASSPTGRYEQYF TGTGCCAGCAGCCCGACAGGGCGGTACGAGCAGTACTTC
- TRBJ2-2 TRBV5-1 - CASSLLSSNTGELFF TGCGCCAGCAGCTTGTTATCCTCTAACACCGGGGAGCTGTTTTTT
- TRBJ2-7 TRBV7-9 once CASSPDRSGPHEQYF TGTGCCAGCAGCCCAGACAGGTCCGGCCCTCACGAGCAGTACTTC
- TRBJ1-6 TRBV19 - CASSTGYNSPLHF TGTGCCAGTAGTACAGGCTATAATTCACCCCTCCACTTT
- TRBJ1-1 TRBV5-1 - CASSSTGTEAFF TGCGCCAGCAGCTCCACGGGGACTGAAGCTTTCTTT
- TRBJ1-2 TRBV9 once CASSVDPDRRGSYTF TGTGCCAGCAGCGTAGATCCGGATAGGAGGGGTAGCTACACCTTC
- TRBJ2-1 TRBV14 - CASSQAQGPYNEQFF TGTGCCAGCAGCCAAGCACAGGGCCCCTACAATGAGCAGTTCTTC
- TRBJ2-7 TRBV6-6 - CASSYSYGSSYEQYF TGTGCCAGCAGTTACTCGTACGGGAGCTCCTACGAGCAGTACTTC
TRBD2 TRBJ2-1 TRBV5-1 - CASSSPSTSGGLNEQFF TGCGCCAGCAGCTCTCCCTCGACTAGCGGGGGGCTCAATGAGCAGTTCTTC
TRBD2 TRBJ2-7 TRBV3-1/TRBV3-2 - CASRRTSGTGFYEQYF TGTGCCAGCAGGCGGACTAGCGGGACAGGGTTTTACGAGCAGTACTTC
- TRBJ2-3 TRBV5-1 - CASSLVQNGPDTQYF TGCGCCAGCAGCTTAGTACAGAACGGTCCAGATACGCAGTATTTT
- TRBJ1-1 TRBV15 - CAITRPPGTPNTEAFF TGTGCCATCACTCGCCCTCCCGGGACACCGAACACTGAAGCTTTCTTT
- TRBJ1-2 TRBV5-1 - CASSFRGLTINYGYTF TGCGCCAGCAGCTTTCGGGGTCTCACCATTAACTATGGCTACACCTTC
- TRBJ2-2 TRBV12-2 - CASRSFLCAATANTGELFF TGTGCAAGTCGCTCCTTTCTTTGCGCGGCTACTGCGAACACCGGGGAGCTGTTTTTT
- TRBJ2-2 TRBV19 - CASSIRQINTGELFF TGTGCCAGTAGTATAAGACAGATCAACACCGGGGAGCTGTTTTTT